The 19 T cell receptor beta chains below all came from one sample that was sequenced in a study of blood T cell repertoires in COVID-19. The protocol was immunoSEQ multiplex PCR, while the TCRdb copy is restricted to in-frame clones and leaves out a portion. The sample lists some 350,000 clones, about 89% occurring once. Sequenced input: PBMCs or T cells enriched from blood (not recorded which). All receptors derive from a woman aged 30 to 39 who had recovered from COVID-19.

The V gene is TRBV27, the J gene TRBJ2-1, with 9 nucleotides matching TRBD2. J was trimmed by 5 bases and V by 2 bases; bases with no gene match: 10. This CDR3 is built from 17 residues. Germline V gene lookup returns CDR1 MNHEY and CDR2 SMNVEV (reference sequence). The CDR3: CASSLPPLAGRDNEQFF. The CDR3, as DNA: TGTGCCAGCAGTTTACCCCCCCTAGCGGGGCGGGACAATGAGCAGTTCTTC.

The chain is built from TRBV4-1 and TRBJ1-5; D not certain. Germline-derived CDR1 and CDR2 are MGHRA and YSYEKL. The germline V and J ends were trimmed by 1 base and 1 base, with 14 bases remaining between them. CDR3 length: 17 residues. The CDR3 DNA reads TGCGCCAGCAGCCAAGGTCTTCGGGAAGGGAGCAATCAGCCCCAGCATTTT. As protein: CASSQGLREGSNQPQHF.

This sequence joins TRBV28 and TRBJ1-5; D ambiguous. The CDR3 is 13 residues long. The V gene lost 6 bases and the J gene lost 4 bases, with 10 bases spanning the gap. The germline V gene has CDR1 MDHEN and CDR2 SYDVKM. For the CDR3, the DNA is TGTGCCAGCAGGGCCCAAATAAATCAGCCCCAGCATTTT. Protein: CASRAQINQPQHF.

V and J are TRBV6-5 and TRBJ1-5; weak D call: TRBD1 (5 bases). Germline V gene sequence: CDR1 MNHEY, CDR2 SVGAGI. This CDR3 spans 14 amino acids. The V and J ends lost 8 bases and 6 bases respectively, with 17 bases between them. CDR3 bases: TGTGCCAGCGGCCTCAGGGCCGGGGGTCAGCCCCAGCATTTT. Encoded protein: CASGLRAGGQPQHF.

This chain connects TRBV4-1 to TRBJ1-1; D unresolved. The V gene lost 4 bases and the J gene lost 1 base, with 13 bases spanning the gap. The CDR3 has 15 residues. Germline CDR1 reads MGHRA; CDR2 reads YSYEKL. The CDR3 is CASSLRAGRNTEAFF. The CDR3 DNA reads as TGCGCCAGCAGCCTCCGGGCCGGGAGGAACACTGAAGCTTTCTTT.

This clone was seen once. V is TRBV19 and J is TRBJ1-1; D perhaps matches TRBD1 (6 bases). The CDR3 length is 13 residues. The V end lost 1 base, the J end lost 3 bases, and 6 bases lay between the germline ends. The germline CDR1 and CDR2 sequences are LNHDA and SQIVND (reference sequence). CDR3 sequence reads: CASSIAGDTEAFF. For the CDR3, the DNA is TGTGCCAGTAGTATAGCAGGGGACACTGAAGCTTTCTTT.

The V and J genes are TRBV4-3 and TRBJ2-3; D might be TRBD2 (5 bases). The germline V gene encodes CDR1 LGHNA and CDR2 YSLEER. The CDR3 totals 15 residues. Trimming removed 1 base at V and 1 base at J, with 9 bases between. DNA of the CDR3: TGCGCCAGCAGCCAAGGGATGAGGGGCACAGATACGCAGTATTTT. Its protein product is CASSQGMRGTDTQYF.

This clone was observed a single time. This chain joins TRBV27 and TRBJ2-2; D possibly corresponds to TRBD1 (6 bases). V shed 5 bases and J shed 1 base, with 14 bases lying between them. The CDR3 is made up of 16 amino acids. Germline CDR1 and CDR2: MNHEY and SMNVEV (reference sequence). This CDR3 is CASSPAGTRNTGELFF. The CDR3 region has the DNA TGTGCCAGCAGTCCAGCCGGGACACGGAACACCGGGGAGCTGTTTTTT.

The V gene is TRBV3-1 (or the pseudogene TRBV3-2), the J gene TRBJ2-7; D is uncertain. Germline CDR1 reads LGHDT; CDR2 reads YNNKEL (reference sequence). The CDR3 length is 13 residues. The V end lost 7 bases, the J end lost 6 bases, and 16 bases lay between the germline ends. This CDR3 reads CASTTRVSAEQYF. The CDR3 DNA is TGTGCCAGCACCACTCGGGTGTCTGCCGAGCAGTACTTC.

This clone was seen only a few times. This rearrangement joins TRBV7-8 to TRBJ1-5, with D possibly matching TRBD1 (6 bases). This CDR3 is 15 amino acids long. Germline values: CDR1 SGHVS, CDR2 FQNEAQ. Deletions cut 1 base from V and 6 bases from J, with 13 bases between. The DNA for the CDR3 is TGTGCCAGCAGCTTAGTGGGGGGGGCGAGTCAGCCCCAGCATTTT. Its protein product is CASSLVGGASQPQHF.

This rearrangement joins TRBV27 to TRBJ2-3, with 11 bases fitting TRBD1. Germline loops: CDR1 MNHEY, CDR2 SMNVEV (reference sequence). The V and J ends lost 3 bases and 5 bases, in that order; junction bases with no gene match: 7. The CDR3 consists of 16 residues. CDR3 in DNA: TGTGCCAGCAGTTTTGGACAGGGGGCGACTGAAGATACGCAGTATTTT. This sequence encodes CASSFGQGATEDTQYF.

This chain connects TRBV11-3 to TRBJ2-3; a possible D gene is TRBD2 (6 bases). The CDR3 runs to 14 residues. Trimming shortened V by 1 base and J by 3 bases, and 8 bases separated the two germline ends. Germline V gene lookup returns CDR1 SGHNT and CDR2 YENEEA. The CDR3 protein is CASSLGGATDTQYF. The CDR3 DNA is TGTGCCAGCAGCTTAGGCGGGGCAACAGATACGCAGTATTTT.

The chain combines TRBV4-2 with TRBJ1-5, with D possibly TRBD1 on 5 matching bases. CDR3 length: 14 residues. With 1 base removed from V and 9 bases from J, the gap between germline ends came to 13 bases. Germline V gene data show CDR1 as LGHNA and CDR2 as YNFKEQ. The CDR3 reads CASSQGLGGWPQHF. CDR3 nucleotide sequence: TGTGCCAGCAGCCAAGGTCTGGGGGGTTGGCCCCAGCATTTT.

The rearrangement links TRBV4-1 to TRBJ2-5, with D uncertain. This CDR3 spans 15 amino acids. Germline V gene sequence: CDR1 MGHRA, CDR2 YSYEKL. Trimming cost V 1 base and J 5 bases, with 14 bases left between them. The CDR3 spells CASSQGLGFGETQYF. The CDR3 nucleotides read TGCGCCAGCAGCCAAGGACTTGGTTTTGGGGAGACCCAGTACTTC.

CDR3 sequence: CASSFRGRGNQPQHF. CDR3 coding DNA: TGTGCCAGCAGTTTTAGGGGTCGAGGAAATCAGCCCCAGCATTTT. The chain uses TRBV28 and TRBJ1-5, with TRBD1 as a possible D gene (5 bases). The germline V gene has CDR1 MDHEN and CDR2 SYDVKM. V lost 3 bases to trimming and J lost 4 bases, with 13 bases between them. The CDR3 spans 15 residues.

This chain uses TRBV10-3 with TRBJ1-2; tentative D call: TRBD1 (6 bases). Per germline, CDR1 ENHRY and CDR2 SYGVKD. V lost 0 bases to trimming and J lost 5 bases, with 19 bases between them. CDR3 length equals 17 residues. CDR3 coding DNA: TGTGCCATCAGTGAGTCGGGAAATGGGGGCCCCCTATATGGCTACACCTTC. The encoded protein is CAISESGNGGPLYGYTF.

This rearrangement joins TRBV4-2 to TRBJ1-3, with D perhaps matching TRBD1 (5 bases). The germline CDR1 and CDR2 sequences are LGHNA and YNFKEQ. The CDR3 runs 18 residues. V lost 2 bases to trimming and J lost 0 bases, with 17 bases between them. The CDR3 loop reads CASSQSPGRESSGNTIYF. Written as DNA, the CDR3 is TGTGCCAGCAGCCAATCCCCGGGACGGGAGAGCTCTGGAAACACCATATATTTT.

V is TRBV5-6 and J is TRBJ1-4; D unresolved. Germline loops: CDR1 SGHDT, CDR2 YYEEEE. This CDR3 region has 14 residues. Trimming took off 2 bases at V and 4 bases at J, with 9 bases between the two ends. CDR3 loop: CASSFVGSNEKLFF. The CDR3 DNA reads as TGTGCCAGCAGCTTCGTCGGGAGTAATGAAAAACTGTTTTTT.

J is TRBJ2-5 and V is TRBV18, with D possibly TRBD1 on 6 matching bases. The CDR3 contains 15 residues. V gave up 3 bases and J gave up 3 bases, with 14 bases separating them. Germline CDR1 is KGHSH and CDR2 is LQKENI. The CDR3 coding sequence is TGTGCCAGCTCACCGCTTGGGGCAGGGGAAGAGACCCAGTACTTC. Translating gives CASSPLGAGEETQYF.